This record covers a single TCR beta chain. Its antigen remains unidentified. This specimen comes from a study of T cell repertoires in cytomegalovirus infection. General study points: Within the response measured ex vivo, HLA-C-restricted CMV-specific TCR beta clonotypes were dominant.

TCRdb used MiXCR to reprocess the reads, holding one entry per CDR3 protein. This sample carries about 830,000 distinct CDR3 sequences, around a third of them seen once, and the ten largest clones take around 12%. The J segment lost 6 bases and the V segment lost 5 bases, leaving 7 bases of the junction unmatched. There are 15 residues in the CDR3. Germline V gene lookup returns CDR1 SGHTA and CDR2 FQGTGA. This TCR came from a human donor in good health (CMV status not recorded). Some clones in this sample may be carry-over from other donors' samples. The sample consisted of cultured CD8+ T cells from PBMCs, taken from culture after CMV antigen stimulation. This rearrangement joins TRBV7-3 to TRBJ2-1, with 10 bases matching TRBD2. The CDR3 loop reads CASSLSGGGANEQFF. The DNA for the CDR3 is TGTGCCAGCAGCCTAAGCGGGGGGGGAGCCAATGAGCAGTTCTTC. The full variable domain, completed using reference TRBV7-3 and TRBJ2-1, is GAGVSQTPSNKVTEKGKYVELRCDPISGHTALYWYRQSLGQGPEFLIYFQGTGAADDSGLPNDRFFAVRPEGSVSTLKIQRTERGDSAVYLCASSLSGGGANEQFFGPGTRLTVL.